This note documents a single T cell receptor beta chain sequence. Its antigen is not known. This sample was taken from a study of CD8 T cells in Susac syndrome. Study in general: Patients with Susac syndrome were therapy-naive, on corticosteroids, or on intravenous immunoglobulin alone at the time that blood was drawn.

Findings and limits, study-wide: Regarding the TCR sequencing and HLA analysis, the study admitted that a relatively small number of individuals were involved. The CD4+ T cell repertoire of patients with Susac syndrome showed no detectable clonal expansion.

An amount of RNA that ranged from roughly 0.5 to 1 ug was reverse transcribed with random hexamers. The CDR3 of TCR beta was amplified by immunoSEQ multiplex PCR across 54 Vbeta and 13 Jbeta. TCRdb re-derived calls from the immunoSEQ multiplex PCR reads in MiXCR, one entry per CDR3 protein. The repertoire holds about 180,000 distinct CDR3 sequences, with about 95% as singletons. CDR1 SGHRS and CDR2 YFSETQ come from the germline V gene. V was trimmed by 3 bases and J by 0 bases, leaving 9 bases between them. The CDR3 covers 14 residues. The chain uses TRBV5-1 and TRBJ1-2; D is unresolved. This sequence originates from a human donor with Susac syndrome. The material sequenced was CD4+ T cells from PBMCs. In DNA, the CDR3 is TGCGCCAGCAGCTCGGAAGGAGCTAACTATGGCTACACCTTC. Translation gives CASSSEGANYGYTF.